These T cell receptor beta chains were read from a single sample in a study of tumor-infiltrating lymphocytes in primary liver carcinoma. In TCRdb, the multiplex PCR reads were re-called with MiXCR into one record per CDR3 protein. Among roughly 32,000 distinct CDR3 sequences listed, about 79% were seen once. Sequencing was carried out using liver tumor tissue from sampling region 5. All receptors derive from a middle-aged man with primary liver carcinoma and hepatitis B virus infection. The CDR3 runs from the conserved cysteine through the conserved F or W. The D gene is left open where the match is weak. Clone size is stated in some rows and not others, as once, few, many or a class when expanded.

size: few
D: -
V: TRBV5-5
J: TRBJ2-1
CDR3: CASSPGQGSYNKQFF
DNA: TGTGCCAGCAGCCCTGGGCAGGGTTCCTACAATAAACAGTTCTTC

size: -
D: -
V: TRBV6-1
J: TRBJ2-6
CDR3: CASSEGPSLGGANVLTF
DNA: TGTGCAAGCAGTGAAGGACCGTCCTTGGGCGGGGCCAACGTCCTGACTTTC

size: few
D: -
V: TRBV4-2
J: TRBJ2-7
CDR3: CASNQGQGYEQYF
DNA: TGTGCCAGCAACCAAGGACAAGGCTACGAGCAATACTTC

size: few
D: -
V: TRBV12-5
J: TRBJ2-3
CDR3: CASGPAGSTDTHYF
DNA: TGTGCTAGTGGCCCTGCGGGCAGCACGGATACGCATTATTTT

size: few
D: -
V: TRBV7-9
J: TRBJ2-7
CDR3: CASSSEGDGYEQYF
DNA: TGTGCCAGCAGCTCAGAAGGGGACGGCTACGAGCAGTACTTC

size: many
D: TRBD2
V: TRBV5-8
J: TRBJ2-1
CDR3: CASSLGLAGVKNEQFF
DNA: TGTGCCAGCAGCTTGGGACTAGCGGGAGTGAAGAATGAGCAGTTCTTC

size: -
D: -
V: TRBV11-2
J: TRBJ2-7
CDR3: CASSSGSGISGKQYF
DNA: TGTGCCAGCAGCTCAGGGTCCGGGATCTCTGGCAAGCAGTACTTC

size: -
D: -
V: TRBV14
J: TRBJ2-4
CDR3: CASSWGPGDIKYF
DNA: TGTGCCAGCAGCTGGGGCCCGGGGGACATTAAATACTTC

size: once
D: -
V: TRBV4-1
J: TRBJ1-5
CDR3: CASRQDHGGNQLQHF
DNA: TGCGCCAGCCGCCAAGATCATGGGGGAAATCAGCTCCAGCATTTT

size: -
D: TRBD2
V: TRBV6-5
J: TRBJ2-7
CDR3: CASSYRASGGDEQYF
DNA: TGTGCCAGCAGTTATCGGGCTAGCGGGGGCGATGAGCAGTACTTC

size: -
D: -
V: TRBV11-1
J: TRBJ1-1
CDR3: CASSRQVDTETFF
DNA: TGTGCCAGTAGCCGCCAGGTGGACACTGAAACTTTCTTT

size: -
D: -
V: TRBV11-2
J: TRBJ2-7
CDR3: CASSLEMALKSYEQYF
DNA: TGTGCCAGCAGCTTAGAGATGGCACTGAAATCCTACGAGCAGTACTTC

size: -
D: TRBD2
V: TRBV29-1
J: TRBJ2-1
CDR3: CSIERTSGSGNELFF
DNA: TGCAGCATTGAGAGGACTAGCGGGAGTGGCAATGAGTTGTTCTTC

size: -
D: TRBD2
V: TRBV12-3/TRBV12-4
J: TRBJ2-2
CDR3: CASSFRTSGPWSAWELFF
DNA: TGTGCCAGCAGTTTCCGGACTAGCGGTCCCTGGTCGGCCTGGGAGCTGTTTTTT

size: many
D: -
V: TRBV4-1
J: TRBJ1-5
CDR3: CASSQQMTLYSNQPQHF
DNA: TGCGCCAGCAGCCAACAAATGACACTTTATAGCAATCAGCCCCAGCATTTT

size: -
D: TRBD2
V: TRBV5-1
J: TRBJ2-1
CDR3: CASSLNIAGVSGEQLF
DNA: TGCGCCAGCAGCTTGAATATAGCGGGAGTGTCCGGTGAGCAGCTCTTC

size: -
D: -
V: TRBV11-2
J: TRBJ2-3
CDR3: CASSASTDTQRF
DNA: TGTGCCAGCAGTGCCAGCACAGATACGCAGCGTTTT